The 16 T cell receptor beta chains below were found in one sample sequenced in a study of T cells in localized non-small cell lung cancer. Sequencing used immunoSEQ multiplex PCR; TCRdb keeps in-frame clones, though not all of them. The sample includes under 55,000 clones, 91% seen only once; the top ten take over 9.5%. Specimen: PBMCs, collected before any cancer treatment. The receptor source for this set is a woman between 35 and 70 years old with stage II lung adenocarcinoma.

The chain has TRBV29-1 and TRBJ2-6; TRBD1 might be the D (5 bases). Looked up from germline, CDR1 is SQVTM and CDR2 is ANQGSEA. The CDR3 loop spans 14 amino acids. Deletions cut 6 bases from V and 1 base from J, with 10 bases between. This chain's CDR3 is CSVQRGSGANVLTF. CDR3 sequence (DNA): TGCAGCGTCCAAAGGGGTTCTGGGGCCAACGTCCTGACTTTC.

The table lists this clone with a count of one. CDR3 amino acids: CASSQAGPNTGELFF. The CDR3 region has the DNA TGTGCCAGCAGCCAAGCGGGACCGAACACCGGGGAGCTGTTTTTT. This rearrangement joins TRBV14 to TRBJ2-2, with D possibly being TRBD1 or TRBD2 (5 bases each). CDR1 and CDR2 from the germline V gene are SGHDN and FVKESK. The CDR3 has 15 residues. Trimming pared 1 base from V and 0 bases from J, leaving 6 bases between. Supplemented by reference TRBV14 and TRBJ2-2, the full variable domain reads EAGVTQFPSHSVIEKGQTVTLRCDPISGHDNLYWYRRVMGKEIKFLLHFVKESKQDESGMPNNRFLAERTGGTYSTLKVQPAELEDSGVYFCASSQAGPNTGELFFGEGSRLTVL.

V is TRBV5-1 and J is TRBJ2-7, with TRBD2 identical over 8 bases. The CDR3 consists of 15 residues. Germline trimming cut 1 base from V and 0 bases from J; bases unmatched to any gene: 3. Germline-derived CDR1 and CDR2 are SGHRS and YFSETQ. Here the CDR3 reads CASSLNSGSSYEQYF. DNA for the CDR3: TGCGCCAGCAGCTTGAACAGCGGGAGCTCCTACGAGCAGTACTTC.

This chain joins TRBV28 and TRBJ1-4; maybe TRBD1 (5 bases). Germline V lookup: CDR1 MDHEN, CDR2 SYDVKM. V lost 6 bases and J lost 8, with 19 bases in between. The CDR3 is 15 amino acids. CDR3 in DNA: TGTGCCAGCAGCAAGGGAGGGACGGCAAGAGAAAAACTGTTTTTT. Its protein is CASSKGGTAREKLFF.

J is TRBJ1-2 and V is TRBV28; the D gene is possibly TRBD1 (5 bases). Looked up from germline, CDR1 is MDHEN and CDR2 is SYDVKM. This CDR3 is built from 15 residues. V dropped 6 bases and J dropped 4 bases, with 18 bases sitting between them. Here the CDR3 DNA reads TGTGCCAGCAGCCTACAGGCGGGCAGCGTCTATGGCTACACCTTC. It yields the protein CASSLQAGSVYGYTF.

The V call is TRBV14, the J call TRBJ1-6, with D uncertain. The V gene's germline CDR1 is SGHDN and CDR2 FVKESK. The ends were cut back, 4 bases at V and 0 bases at J, with 10 bases in the middle. The CDR3 length is 16 residues. The CDR3, as DNA: TGTGCCAGCAGCCGGACCCCGAGCTCCTATAATTCACCCCTCCACTTT. Its translation is CASSRTPSSYNSPLHF.

The rearrangement uses TRBV10-2 and TRBJ1-1; D is perhaps TRBD1 (5 bases). Per germline, CDR1 WSHSY and CDR2 SAAADI. With 10 bases removed from V and 1 base from J, the gap between germline ends came to 19 bases. The CDR3 runs 15 residues. The CDR3 bases are TGCGCCACCCTATTGGGGGGGGGTAGGAACACTGAAGCTTTCTTT. Protein sequence: CATLLGGGRNTEAFF.

The chain links TRBV5-5 to TRBJ1-2; D gene unclear. In germline, CDR1 is SGHKS, CDR2 YYEKEE (reference sequence). The CDR3 is made up of 14 amino acids. V lost 3 bases and J 2 bases, leaving 11 bases between the germline ends. CDR3 nucleotides: TGTGCCAGCAGCTCCACCCAACAGAACTATGGCTACACCTTC. It yields the protein CASSSTQQNYGYTF.

The genes are TRBV29-1 and TRBJ2-3, with 10 bases matching TRBD2. Germline V gene data show CDR1 as SQVTM and CDR2 as ANQGSEA. Germline trimming cut 6 bases from V and 1 base from J; bases unmatched to any gene: 10. The CDR3 loop spans 16 amino acids. The DNA for the CDR3 is TGCAGCGTCCTCGAGGGGCTAGCGGGGGGCACAGATACGCAGTATTTT. Translating it yields CSVLEGLAGGTDTQYF.

V usage is TRBV7-8 and J usage is TRBJ2-3; perhaps TRBD1 as D (6 bases). Germline V gene data show CDR1 as SGHVS and CDR2 as FQNEAQ. V lost 1 base and J lost 6, with 14 bases in between. The CDR3 spans 15 residues. DNA for the CDR3: TGTGCCAGCAGCTTAGTTGGGACACTAGGTGATACGCAGTATTTT. It codes for CASSLVGTLGDTQYF. Full variable domain (remainder filled in from reference TRBV7-8 and TRBJ2-3): GAGVSQSPRYKVAKRGQDVALRCDPISGHVSLFWYQQALGQGPEFLTYFQNEAQLDKSGLPSDRFFAERPEGSVSTLKIQRTQQEDSAVYLCASSLVGTLGDTQYFGPGTRLTVL.

The J gene is TRBJ1-3, the V gene TRBV25-1; no clear D. CDR1 and CDR2 from the germline V gene are MGHDK and SYGVNS. Trimming cost V 3 bases and J 0 bases, with 9 bases left between them. The CDR3 sequence is 15 residues long. Here the CDR3 reads CASSDRTRSGNTIYF. The CDR3 nucleotides are TGTGCCAGCAGTGACAGGACCCGCTCTGGAAACACCATATATTTT.

This chain links TRBV5-1 with TRBJ2-1, with 7 bases fitting TRBD2. Trimming at V came to 3 bases and at J to 9 bases, leaving 12 bases not matched to a gene. Germline V CDR1 and CDR2: SGHRS, YFSETQ. This CDR3 has 15 amino acids. CDR3 protein: CASSYRLADTSEQFF. Written as DNA, the CDR3 is TGCGCCAGCAGCTACCGACTAGCAGATACCAGTGAGCAGTTCTTC.

The J gene is TRBJ1-1, the V gene TRBV7-9; no clear D. The CDR3 has 13 amino acids. The germline V and J ends were trimmed by 2 bases and 8 bases, with 12 bases remaining between them. Germline CDR1 SEHNR, CDR2 FQNEAQ (reference sequence). This CDR3 is CASSLFREGEAFF. DNA for the CDR3: TGTGCCAGCAGCTTATTCCGGGAAGGGGAAGCTTTCTTT.

The V and J genes are TRBV7-7 and TRBJ2-5; 7 nucleotides match TRBD1. J lost 4 bases, V lost 5 bases, and 4 bases had no gene match. The CDR3 is made up of 13 amino acids. Germline values: CDR1 SSHAT, CDR2 FNYEAQ (reference sequence). CDR3 residues: CASSRDSLETQYF. CDR3 DNA sequence: TGTGCCAGCAGCCGGGACAGCCTAGAGACCCAGTACTTC. Supplemented by reference TRBV7-7 and TRBJ2-5, the full variable domain reads GAGVSQSPRYKVTKRGQDVTLRCDPISSHATLYWYQQALGQGPEFLTYFNYEAQPDKSGLPSDRFSAERPEGSISTLTIQRTEQRDSAMYRCASSRDSLETQYFGPGTRLLVL.

This clone was detected only once. CDR3 loop: CASSEPPWGVNTGELFF. The CDR3, as DNA: TGCGCCAGCAGTGAGCCCCCGTGGGGGGTGAACACCGGGGAGCTGTTTTTT. The genes are TRBV10-2 and TRBJ2-2; D might be TRBD2 (6 bases). The CDR3 length is 17 residues. The V and J ends lost 2 bases and 1 base respectively, with 14 bases between them. Germline values: CDR1 WSHSY, CDR2 SAAADI.

The rearrangement uses TRBV5-1 and TRBJ2-1; 8 bases line up with TRBD2. CDR1 SGHRS and CDR2 YFSETQ come from the germline V gene. The CDR3 sequence is 15 residues long. V was pared by 3 bases and J by 4 bases, with 6 bases of the junction left unmatched. CDR3 bases: TGCGCCAGCAGCTCCAGCGGGGGACGATACAATGAGCAGTTCTTC. Encoded protein: CASSSSGGRYNEQFF.